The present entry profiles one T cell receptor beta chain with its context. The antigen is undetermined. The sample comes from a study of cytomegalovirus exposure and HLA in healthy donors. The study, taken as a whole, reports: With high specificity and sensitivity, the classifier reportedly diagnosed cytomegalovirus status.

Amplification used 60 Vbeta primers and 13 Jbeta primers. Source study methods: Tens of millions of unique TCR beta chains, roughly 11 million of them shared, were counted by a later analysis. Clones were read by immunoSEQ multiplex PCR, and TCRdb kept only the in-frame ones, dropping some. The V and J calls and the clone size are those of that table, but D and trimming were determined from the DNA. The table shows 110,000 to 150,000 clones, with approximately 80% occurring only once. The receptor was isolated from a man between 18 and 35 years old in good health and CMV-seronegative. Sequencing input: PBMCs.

The CDR3 DNA follows: TGTGCCAGCAGTTCCCTAAGGGGACAGGGCCCTTACGAGCAGTACTTC. It codes for CASSSLRGQGPYEQYF. The chain joins TRBV27 to TRBJ2-7, with 9 bases matching TRBD1. V lost 4 bases to trimming and J lost 4 bases; unmatched junction nucleotides: 11. The CDR3 consists of 16 residues. Per the germline V gene, CDR1 is MNHEY and CDR2 is SMNVEV (reference sequence).